This T cell receptor beta chain was captured by sequencing in a study of T-cell memory formation after mild COVID-19. Study results and limitations: Clones that contracted from day 15 to 85 had balanced CD4/CD8; later expanders were CD4+ biased. Some clones that responded turned up in pre-infection memory, which suggests that cross-reactive memory joined in. Of the contracting clones, CD4+ ones lay mainly in CM and EM, and CD8+ ones in EMRA.

There are a few counts of this clonotype. Its specificity is unknown. TCR alpha and TCR beta cDNA libraries carrying sample barcodes and UMIs came from 5'RACE with constant-segment primers. TCRdb re-called the 5' RACE reads with MiXCR, one entry per CDR3 protein. The sample records hundreds of thousands of distinct CDR3 sequences, 12% to 15% being singletons. The CDR3 is 15 residues long. Trimming cost V 2 bases and J 5 bases; bases outside gene matches: 8. Germline V gene data show CDR1 as ENHRY and CDR2 as SYGVKD. The TCR was taken from a man between 18 and 35 years old who had mild COVID-19 (a few samples of this study predate the infection). Cell type and time point are not known. The sequenced sample was PBMCs or a T cell subset sorted from them (not recorded which). The chain couples TRBV10-3 to TRBJ2-7; 8 bases match TRBD2. The CDR3 region has the DNA TGTGCCATCAGTGAGCCTTCGGGTAGCGGGGACGAGCAGTACTTC. As protein: CAISEPSGSGDEQYF.